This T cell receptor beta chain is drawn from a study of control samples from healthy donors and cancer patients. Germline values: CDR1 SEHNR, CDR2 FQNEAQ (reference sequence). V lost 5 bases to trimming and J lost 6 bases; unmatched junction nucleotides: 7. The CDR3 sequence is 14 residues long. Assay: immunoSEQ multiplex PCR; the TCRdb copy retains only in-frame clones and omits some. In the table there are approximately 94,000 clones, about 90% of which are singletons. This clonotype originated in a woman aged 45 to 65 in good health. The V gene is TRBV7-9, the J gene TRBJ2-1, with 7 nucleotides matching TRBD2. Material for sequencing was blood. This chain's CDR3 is CASSHSGSPNEQFF. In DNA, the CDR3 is TGTGCCAGCAGCCATAGCGGGTCTCCCAATGAGCAGTTCTTC.